This TCR beta chain came from a study of T cells in Graves' hyperthyroidism and ophthalmopathy. Germline V gene data show CDR1 as LNHNV and CDR2 as YYDKDF (reference sequence). Trimming stripped 0 bases from V and 5 bases from J, with 2 bases between. The CDR3 totals 12 residues. Study results and caveats: Most thyroid clonotypes that were expanded above 0.001 also turned up in blood.

From RNA transcripts, TCR beta CDR3 regions were amplified. An initial round of RT-PCR targeting the TCR CDR3 relied on the HTBI primer set. Each CDR3 protein gets one entry after TCRdb re-called the multiplex PCR reads with MiXCR. The sample lists over 150,000 distinct CDR3 sequences, roughly a sixth occurring once. Using 10 ml of fresh peripheral blood, PBMCs were prepared. This clonotype was seen a few times. Its specificity is unknown. This sequence originates from a woman between 45 and 60 years old with Graves' hyperthyroidism. Sequencing used blood. The rearrangement uses TRBV15 and TRBJ1-3, with D unresolved. The CDR3 spells CATSRDRNTIYF. CDR3 DNA sequence: TGTGCCACCAGCAGAGATAGAAACACCATATATTTT.